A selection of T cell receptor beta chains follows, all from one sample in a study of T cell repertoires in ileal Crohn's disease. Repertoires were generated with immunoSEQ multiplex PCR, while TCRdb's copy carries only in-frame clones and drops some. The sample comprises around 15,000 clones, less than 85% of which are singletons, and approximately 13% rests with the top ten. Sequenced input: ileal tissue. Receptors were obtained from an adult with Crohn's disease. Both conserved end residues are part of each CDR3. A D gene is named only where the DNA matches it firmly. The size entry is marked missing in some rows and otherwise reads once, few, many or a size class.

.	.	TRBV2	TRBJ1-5	TGTGCCAGCAGTGCCGTCACGGTTCAGCCCCAGCATTTT	CASSAVTVQPQHF
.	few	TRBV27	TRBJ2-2	TGTGCCAGCAGTTTATCGGGCCTAACCGGGGAGCTGTTTTTT	CASSLSGLTGELFF
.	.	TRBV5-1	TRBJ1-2	TGCGCCAGCCGCTTGCAGGACGGATCGGATGGCTACACCTTC	CASRLQDGSDGYTF
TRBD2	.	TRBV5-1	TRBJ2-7	TGCGCCAGCAGCTCCGGAGCGGGGGGGTACGAGCAGTACTTC	CASSSGAGGYEQYF
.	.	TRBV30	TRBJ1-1	TGTGCCTGGAAGGGCAGGTTGAACACTGAAGCTTTCTTT	CAWKGRLNTEAFF
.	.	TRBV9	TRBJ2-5	TGTGCCAGCAGCGTAGCTACTCGGGGTGAGACCCAGTACTTC	CASSVATRGETQYF
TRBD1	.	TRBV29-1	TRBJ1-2	TGCAGCGTCGGTGGGGGGTGGGGACAGAGTACTAACTATGGCTACACCTTC	CSVGGGWGQSTNYGYTF
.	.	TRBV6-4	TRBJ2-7	TGTGCCAGCGGGAGGCTCCCCTACGAGCAGTACTTC	CASGRLPYEQYF
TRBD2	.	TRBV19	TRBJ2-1	TGTGCCAGTAGTATAGTAACTAGCGGGGGGTACAATGAGCAGTTCTTC	CASSIVTSGGYNEQFF
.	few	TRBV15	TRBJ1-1	TGTGCCACCAGCAGGAGACGGGGCACTGAAGCTTTCTTT	CATSRRRGTEAFF
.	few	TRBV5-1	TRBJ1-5	TGCGCCAGCAGCCCAGCAGGGAGTAGCAATCAGCCCCAGCATTTT	CASSPAGSSNQPQHF
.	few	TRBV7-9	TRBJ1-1	TGTGCCAGCAGCCCGGGCGTAGTCACTGAAGCTTTCTTT	CASSPGVVTEAFF
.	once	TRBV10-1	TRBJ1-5	TGCGCCAGCAGTGAGGCACTAAGGAACTGGAATCAGCCCCAGCATTTT	CASSEALRNWNQPQHF
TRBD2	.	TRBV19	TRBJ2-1	TGTGCCAGTAGTATTAGCGGGGGGGCCGGGAATGAGCAGTTCTTC	CASSISGGAGNEQFF
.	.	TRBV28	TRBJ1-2	TGTGCCAGCCAACCCGGGGAGTCCTATGGCTACACCTTC	CASQPGESYGYTF
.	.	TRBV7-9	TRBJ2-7	TGTGCCAGCAGCTTCGGCGGGGTTACCTACGAGCAGTACTTC	CASSFGGVTYEQYF
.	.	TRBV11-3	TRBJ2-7	TGTGCCAGCAGCTCGTCCGGGGGTTTCGGGGCAGGGGAGTACTTC	CASSSSGGFGAGEYF
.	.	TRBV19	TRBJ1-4	TGTGCCAGTAGGGGCCTTGAACTGAATGAAAAACTGTTTTTT	CASRGLELNEKLFF
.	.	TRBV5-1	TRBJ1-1	TGCGCCAGCAGAGTACAGGGAAACACTGAAGCTTTCTTT	CASRVQGNTEAFF
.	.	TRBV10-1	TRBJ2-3	TGCGCCAGCAGTGAGTCTAATGGGGGCACAGATACGCAGTATTTT	CASSESNGGTDTQYF
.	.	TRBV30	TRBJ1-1	TGTGCCTGGACCAAGGGGCTCGGGTTCACTGAAGCTTTCTTT	CAWTKGLGFTEAFF
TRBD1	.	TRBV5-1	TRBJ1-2	TGCGCCAGCAGCCCAAAGACAGGGGGCACCTATGGCTACACCTTC	CASSPKTGGTYGYTF
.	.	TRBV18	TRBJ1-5	TGTGCCAGCTCACCACCCGGACCTCAAAATCAGCCCCAGCATTTT	CASSPPGPQNQPQHF
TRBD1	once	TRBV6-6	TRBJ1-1	TGTGCCAGCAGTCGGGACAGGGGGGGCCCGACTGAAGCTTTCTTT	CASSRDRGGPTEAFF
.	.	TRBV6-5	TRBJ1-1	TGTGCCAGCAGTTTACGGCAGAGTGAAGCTTTCTTT	CASSLRQSEAFF
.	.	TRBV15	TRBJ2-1	TGTGCCACCGGGGTTGATAAAGGGCTAGTAGATGAGCAGTTCTTC	CATGVDKGLVDEQFF
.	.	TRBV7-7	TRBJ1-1	TGTGCTAGCAGCCCCACTAGGACGGGGAAAGCTTTCTTT	CASSPTRTGKAFF
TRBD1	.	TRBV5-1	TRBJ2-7	TGCGCCAGCAGCTTGGCCGGGACAGGGGGGGACGAGCAGTACTTC	CASSLAGTGGDEQYF
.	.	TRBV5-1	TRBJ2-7	TGCGCCACCCCAGGAGTGGGGTCCCACGAGCAGTACTTC	CATPGVGSHEQYF
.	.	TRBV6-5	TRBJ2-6	TGTGCCATCATGACCTCTGGGGCCAACGTCCTGACTTTC	CAIMTSGANVLTF
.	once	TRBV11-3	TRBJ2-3	TGTGCCAGCAGCTGGGGGGGGCAGGCAGATACGCAGTATTTT	CASSWGGQADTQYF
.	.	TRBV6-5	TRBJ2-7	TGTGCCAGCAGCCCCACGTTCAGGGACTACGAGCAGTACTTC	CASSPTFRDYEQYF
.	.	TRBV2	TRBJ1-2	TGTGCCAGCACTGAAGGTTCAGGGGCGGAAGGCTATGGCTACACCTTC	CASTEGSGAEGYGYTF
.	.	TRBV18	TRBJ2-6	TGTGCCAGCTCACCACGCTTTTCTGGGGCCAACGTCCTGACTTTC	CASSPRFSGANVLTF
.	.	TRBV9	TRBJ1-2	TGTGCCAGCAGCCCTACCACGGGGGCGCAAGGCTACACCTTC	CASSPTTGAQGYTF
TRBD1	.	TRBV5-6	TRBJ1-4	TGTGCCAGCAGCGCCGGGGACAGGGGGAGGCTGACTAATGAAAAACTGTTTTTT	CASSAGDRGRLTNEKLFF
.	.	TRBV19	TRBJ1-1	TGTGCCAGTAGCGAAACAGGAGACACTGAAGCTTTCTTT	CASSETGDTEAFF
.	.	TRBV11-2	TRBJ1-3	TGTGCCAGCAGCCGCCGCCTACAGGGCTCTGGAAACACCATATATTTT	CASSRRLQGSGNTIYF
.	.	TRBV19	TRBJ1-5	TGTGCCAGTAGTATATTCTCAGGGGCGCTGGGTCAGCCCCAGCATTTT	CASSIFSGALGQPQHF
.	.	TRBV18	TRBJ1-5	TGTGCCAGCTCACCAAGCCGGGACGACGATCAGCCCCAGCATTTT	CASSPSRDDDQPQHF
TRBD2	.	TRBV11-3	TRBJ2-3	TGTGCCAGCAGCGTAGGGACTAGCGGTACAGATACGCAGTATTTT	CASSVGTSGTDTQYF
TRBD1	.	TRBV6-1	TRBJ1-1	TGTGCCAGCAGTGGAACCGGGACAGGGGCGGTGAAGACTGAAGCTTTCTTT	CASSGTGTGAVKTEAFF
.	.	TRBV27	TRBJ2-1	TGTGCCAGCAGTTTACAGTCGGGGTTTTTCAATGAGCAGTTCTTC	CASSLQSGFFNEQFF
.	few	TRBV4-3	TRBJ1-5	TGCGCCAGCAGCCAGACAGCTACTAGCAATCAGCCCCAGCATTTT	CASSQTATSNQPQHF
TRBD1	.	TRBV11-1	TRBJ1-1	TGTGCCAGCAGCAAAGGACAGGGAAGGCCTGAAGCTTTCTTT	CASSKGQGRPEAFF
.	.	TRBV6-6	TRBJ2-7	TGTGCCAGCATGGACGGCGGGGTTGGGTCCTACGAGCAGTACTTC	CASMDGGVGSYEQYF
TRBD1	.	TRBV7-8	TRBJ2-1	TGTGCCAGCAGCCCCGGGACAGTTCAAGTCAATGAGCAGTTCTTC	CASSPGTVQVNEQFF
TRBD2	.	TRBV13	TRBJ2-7	TGTGCCAGCAGCTTAGGTCTAGCGGGGGAGACCTACGAGCAGTACTTC	CASSLGLAGETYEQYF
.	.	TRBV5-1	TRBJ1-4	TGCGCCAGCAGCTTGGACAGGGCCAACGGAAAACTGTTTTTT	CASSLDRANGKLFF
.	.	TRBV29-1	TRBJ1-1	TGCAGCTCTATTGGTCCCTGGCGGGTGAACACTGAAGCTTTCTTT	CSSIGPWRVNTEAFF
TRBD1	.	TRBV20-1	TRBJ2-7	TGCAGTGGGACAGGACCCTACGAGCAGTACTTC	CSGTGPYEQYF
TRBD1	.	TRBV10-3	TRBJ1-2	TGTGCCATCAGTGAGTCGAAACAGGGGGCAAATGGCTACACCTTC	CAISESKQGANGYTF
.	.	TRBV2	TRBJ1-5	TGTGCCAGCAGTGAACGGGTAGATGATCAGCCCCAGCATTTT	CASSERVDDQPQHF
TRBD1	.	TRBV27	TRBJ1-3	TGTGCCAGCAGTGGACAGGGGCTTTGGGGAAACACCATATATTTT	CASSGQGLWGNTIYF
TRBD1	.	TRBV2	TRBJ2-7	TGTGCCAGCAGTCCGGGACAGGGAACCTACGAGCAGTACTTC	CASSPGQGTYEQYF
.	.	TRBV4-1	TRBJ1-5	TGCGCCAGCAGCCAAGATCCACAGAGGGGTCAGCCCCAGCATTTT	CASSQDPQRGQPQHF
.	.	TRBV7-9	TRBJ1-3	TGTGCCAGCAGCTTGAACAGCCTCTTTGGAAACACCATATATTTT	CASSLNSLFGNTIYF